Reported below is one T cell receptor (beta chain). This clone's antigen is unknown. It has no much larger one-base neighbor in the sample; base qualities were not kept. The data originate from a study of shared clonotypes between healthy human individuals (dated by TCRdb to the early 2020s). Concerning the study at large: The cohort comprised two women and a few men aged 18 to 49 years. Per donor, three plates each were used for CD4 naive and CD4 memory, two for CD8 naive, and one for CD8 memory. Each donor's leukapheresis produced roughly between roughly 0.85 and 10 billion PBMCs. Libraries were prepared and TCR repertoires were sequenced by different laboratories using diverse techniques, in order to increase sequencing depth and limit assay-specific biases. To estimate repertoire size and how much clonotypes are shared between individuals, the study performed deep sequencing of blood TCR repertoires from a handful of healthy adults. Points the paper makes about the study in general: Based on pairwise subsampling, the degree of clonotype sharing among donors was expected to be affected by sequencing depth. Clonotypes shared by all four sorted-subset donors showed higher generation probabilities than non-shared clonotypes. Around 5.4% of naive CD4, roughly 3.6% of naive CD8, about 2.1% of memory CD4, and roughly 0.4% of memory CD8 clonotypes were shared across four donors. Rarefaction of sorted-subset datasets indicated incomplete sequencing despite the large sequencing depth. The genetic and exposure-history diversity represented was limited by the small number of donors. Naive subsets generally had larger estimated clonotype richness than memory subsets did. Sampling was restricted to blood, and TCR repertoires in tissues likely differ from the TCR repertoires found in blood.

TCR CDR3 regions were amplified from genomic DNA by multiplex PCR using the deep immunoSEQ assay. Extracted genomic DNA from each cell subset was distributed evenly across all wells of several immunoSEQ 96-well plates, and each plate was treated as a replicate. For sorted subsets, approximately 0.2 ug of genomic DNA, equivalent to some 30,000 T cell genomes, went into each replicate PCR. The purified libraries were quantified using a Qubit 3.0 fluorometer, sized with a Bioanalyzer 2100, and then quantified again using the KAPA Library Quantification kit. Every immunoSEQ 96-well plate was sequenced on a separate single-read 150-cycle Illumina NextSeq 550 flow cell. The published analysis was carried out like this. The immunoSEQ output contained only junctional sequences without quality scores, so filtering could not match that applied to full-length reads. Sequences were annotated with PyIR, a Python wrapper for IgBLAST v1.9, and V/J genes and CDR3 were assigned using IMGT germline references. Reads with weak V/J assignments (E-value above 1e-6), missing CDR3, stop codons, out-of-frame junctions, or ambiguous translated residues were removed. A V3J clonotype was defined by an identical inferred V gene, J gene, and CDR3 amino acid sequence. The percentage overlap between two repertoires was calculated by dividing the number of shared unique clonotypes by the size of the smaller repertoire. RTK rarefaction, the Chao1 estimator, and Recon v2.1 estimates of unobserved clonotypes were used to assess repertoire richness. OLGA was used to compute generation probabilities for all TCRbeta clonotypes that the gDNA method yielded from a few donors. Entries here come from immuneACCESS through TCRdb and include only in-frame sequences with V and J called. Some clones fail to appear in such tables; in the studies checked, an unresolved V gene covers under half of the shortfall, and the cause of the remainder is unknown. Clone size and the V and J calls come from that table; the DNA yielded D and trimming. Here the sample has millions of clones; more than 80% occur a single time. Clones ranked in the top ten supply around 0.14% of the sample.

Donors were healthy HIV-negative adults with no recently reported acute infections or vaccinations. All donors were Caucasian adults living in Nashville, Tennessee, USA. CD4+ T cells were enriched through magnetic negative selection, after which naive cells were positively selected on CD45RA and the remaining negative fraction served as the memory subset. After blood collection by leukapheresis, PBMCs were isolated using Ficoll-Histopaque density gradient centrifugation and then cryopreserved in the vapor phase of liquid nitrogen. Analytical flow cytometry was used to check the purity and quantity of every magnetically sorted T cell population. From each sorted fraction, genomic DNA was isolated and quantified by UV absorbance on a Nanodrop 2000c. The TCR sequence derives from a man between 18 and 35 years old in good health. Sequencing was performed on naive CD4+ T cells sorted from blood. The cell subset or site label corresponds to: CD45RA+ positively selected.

The nucleotide sequence reads TGTGCCAGTAGTATAGACGGGACGGGCAGTAGGTCACCCCTCCACTTT. The resulting protein is CASSIDGTGSRSPLHF. The sequence links TRBV19 to TRBJ1-6, with TRBD1 as a weak D call on 5 bases. Including the terminal cysteine and phenylalanine, the CDR3 comprises 16 residues. Only the CDR3 DNA is retained, 48 bases long and in frame from the first base. The V and J ends are trimmed by 0 bases and 10 bases, leaving 16 bases between them. The germline V gene (reference sequence) provides CDR1 LNHDA and CDR2 SQIVND.